Following are 6 T cell receptor beta chains from one sample sequenced in a study of identical twins. MiXCR, run by TCRdb on the 5' RACE reads, gives a single entry per CDR3 protein. The table includes about 720,000 distinct CDR3 sequences, 15% to 20% detected once. This sample was shared with a second study, whose subject was T cells expressing NK-cell markers.

The sample was PBMCs. The receptors derive from a woman in her late teens or twenties in good health.

The sample holds a few counts of this clonotype. The chain employs TRBV5-1 and TRBJ1-1, with TRBD1 matching over 9 bases. Germline V gene sequence: CDR1 SGHRS, CDR2 YFSETQ. The CDR3 length is 14 residues. Trimming removed 1 base from V and 7 bases from J; junction bases left unmatched: 5. CDR3 residues: CASSLQQGAGEAFF. The CDR3 coding sequence is TGCGCCAGCAGCTTGCAACAGGGGGCTGGTGAAGCTTTCTTT.

This rearrangement joins TRBV4-1 to TRBJ2-1; 10 nucleotides line up with TRBD2. This CDR3 spans 15 amino acids. Looked up from germline, CDR1 is MGHRA and CDR2 is YSYEKL. The V gene end was trimmed by 1 base and the J gene end by 8 bases; junction bases not matched to a gene: 5. CDR3 in DNA: TGCGCCAGCAGCCAAGGGGTAGCGGGGGGAGATGAGCAGTTCTTC. Amino acid sequence: CASSQGVAGGDEQFF.

CDR3 sequence (DNA): TGCGCCAGCAGCCAAGATACGGGTTATGAGACCCAGTACTTC. This gives the protein CASSQDTGYETQYF. This chain uses TRBV4-3 with TRBJ2-5; D not resolved. The CDR3 consists of 14 residues. The V end lost 0 bases, the J end lost 5 bases, and 10 bases lay between the germline ends. Per the germline V gene, CDR1 is LGHNA and CDR2 is YSLEER.

This clonotype was counted a few times. The J gene is TRBJ2-7, the V gene TRBV12-3 or TRBV12-4; D is undetermined. With 6 bases removed from V and 1 base from J, the gap between germline ends came to 10 bases. The CDR3 is 13 residues long. This CDR3 reads CASSYVTSYEQYF. CDR3 sequence (DNA): TGTGCCAGCAGCTATGTAACATCCTACGAGCAGTACTTC.

V gene TRBV6-1 combines with J gene TRBJ1-4; TRBD1 is a possible D gene (5 bases). The CDR3 contains 13 residues. Per the germline V gene, CDR1 is MNHNS and CDR2 is SASEGT. V lost 6 bases, J lost 8 bases, and 13 bases lay in between. The CDR3 DNA reads as TGTGCCAGCAGCGGGGGTTTAGGGGAAAAACTGTTTTTT. Translating it yields CASSGGLGEKLFF.

This clonotype was seen a few times. The J gene is TRBJ2-5, the V gene TRBV5-1; D unclear. V shed 2 bases and J shed 3 bases, with 11 bases lying between them. Germline CDR1 is SGHRS and CDR2 is YFSETQ. This CDR3 region has 14 residues. CDR3 bases: TGCGCCAGCAGCTTCTTCAGAACTGAAGAGACCCAGTACTTC. It yields the protein CASSFFRTEETQYF.